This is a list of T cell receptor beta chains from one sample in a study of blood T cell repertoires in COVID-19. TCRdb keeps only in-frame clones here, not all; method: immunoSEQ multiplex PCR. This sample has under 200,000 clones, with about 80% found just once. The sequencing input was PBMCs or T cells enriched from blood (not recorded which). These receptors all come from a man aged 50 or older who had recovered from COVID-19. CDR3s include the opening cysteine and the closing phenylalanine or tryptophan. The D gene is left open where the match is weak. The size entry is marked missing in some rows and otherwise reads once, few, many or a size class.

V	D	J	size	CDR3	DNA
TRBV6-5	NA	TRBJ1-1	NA	CASSYRGKTEAFF	TGTGCCAGCAGTTACAGGGGTAAGACTGAAGCTTTCTTT
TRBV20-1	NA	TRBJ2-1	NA	CSASQRPEQFF	TGCAGTGCTAGCCAGCGCCCTGAGCAGTTCTTC
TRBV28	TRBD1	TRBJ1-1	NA	CASSPRQGWGTEAFF	TGTGCCAGCAGTCCCAGACAGGGGTGGGGCACTGAAGCTTTCTTT
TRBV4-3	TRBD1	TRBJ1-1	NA	CASSQGHRGLGTEAFF	TGCGCCAGCAGCCAAGGCCACAGGGGATTGGGGACTGAAGCTTTCTTT
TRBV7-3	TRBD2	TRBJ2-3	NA	CASRPNHIGLAGPSADTQYF	TGTGCCAGCAGACCCAATCATATTGGACTAGCGGGGCCCTCGGCAGATACGCAGTATTTT
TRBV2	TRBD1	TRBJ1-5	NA	CASKGGQTSNQPQHF	TGTGCCAGCAAAGGGGGACAGACTAGCAATCAGCCCCAGCATTTT
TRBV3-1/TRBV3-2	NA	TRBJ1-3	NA	CASSVNGGNTIYF	TGTGCCAGCAGCGTCAACGGGGGAAACACCATATATTTT
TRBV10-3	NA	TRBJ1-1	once	CATAGTEAFF	TGTGCCACCGCGGGGACTGAAGCTTTCTTT
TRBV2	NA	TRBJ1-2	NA	CASSVSGMGGSYTF	TGTGCCAGCAGTGTATCAGGGATGGGTGGGAGCTACACCTTC
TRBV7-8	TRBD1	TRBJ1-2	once	CASSRQGFDYGYTF	TGTGCCAGCAGCAGACAGGGTTTCGACTATGGCTACACCTTC
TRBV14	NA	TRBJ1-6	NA	CASSQTGQRNSPLHF	TGTGCCAGCAGCCAAACCGGACAGAGAAATTCACCCCTCCACTTT
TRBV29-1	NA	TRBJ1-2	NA	CSVVGDSYGYTF	TGCAGCGTTGTAGGGGATTCGTATGGCTACACCTTC
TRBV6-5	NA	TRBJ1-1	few	CASSTVGANTEAFF	TGTGCCAGCAGTACCGTGGGGGCGAACACTGAAGCTTTCTTT
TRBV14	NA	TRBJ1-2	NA	CASSRGGYGYTF	TGTGCCAGCAGCCGGGGAGGGTATGGCTACACCTTC
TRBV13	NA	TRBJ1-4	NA	CASSLGGAARANEKLFF	TGTGCCAGCAGCTTAGGCGGTGCGGCTCGGGCTAATGAAAAACTGTTTTTT
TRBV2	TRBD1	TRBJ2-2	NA	CASTLGQAPGELFF	TGTGCCAGCACTTTGGGACAGGCCCCCGGGGAGCTGTTTTTT
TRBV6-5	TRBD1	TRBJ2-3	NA	CASSSRTGQATDTQYF	TGTGCCAGCAGTTCCAGGACAGGGCAAGCCACAGATACGCAGTATTTT
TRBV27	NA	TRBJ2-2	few	CASRDSVNTGELFF	TGTGCCAGCAGGGACTCCGTTAACACCGGGGAGCTGTTTTTT
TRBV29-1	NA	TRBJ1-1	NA	CSVSYGTEAFF	TGCAGCGTTAGTTACGGCACTGAAGCTTTCTTT
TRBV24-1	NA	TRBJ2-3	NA	CATSPWGDPSSDTQYF	TGTGCCACCAGTCCCTGGGGGGATCCAAGTTCAGATACGCAGTATTTT
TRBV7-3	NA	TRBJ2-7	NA	CASSPSTGYEQYF	TGTGCCAGCAGCCCCTCAACGGGGTACGAGCAGTACTTC
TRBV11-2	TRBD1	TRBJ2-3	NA	CASSSKPWDRGDTDTQYF	TGTGCCAGCAGCTCCAAACCGTGGGACAGGGGCGACACAGATACGCAGTATTTT
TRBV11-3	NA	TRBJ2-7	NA	CASSLGRVEQYF	TGTGCCAGCAGCCTGGGCAGGGTCGAGCAGTACTTC
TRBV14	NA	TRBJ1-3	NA	CASSQRGGYSGNTIYF	TGTGCCAGCAGCCAACGAGGGGGATACTCTGGAAACACCATATATTTT
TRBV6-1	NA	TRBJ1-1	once	CASSDKTGWMTEAFF	TGTGCCAGCAGTGATAAAACAGGGTGGATGACTGAAGCTTTCTTT
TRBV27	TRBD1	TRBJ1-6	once	CASSFRDSNLAPLHF	TGTGCCAGCAGTTTTCGGGACAGCAATTTAGCACCCCTCCACTTT
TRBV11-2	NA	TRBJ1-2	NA	CASSRSTGDYGYTF	TGTGCCAGCAGCCGATCGACAGGAGATTATGGCTACACCTTC
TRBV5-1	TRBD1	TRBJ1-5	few	CASSWDRVNQPQHF	TGCGCCAGCAGCTGGGACAGGGTCAATCAGCCCCAGCATTTT